The 11 T cell receptor beta chains listed next were all sequenced from one sample in a study of blood T cells in healthy people across ages. Using a J-beta primer mix together with a sample-barcoded 5' primer, a second PCR was run for about 6 to 11 cycles. MiXCR, applied by TCRdb to the 5' RACE reads, yields one record per CDR3 protein. This repertoire shows around 1,700,000 distinct CDR3 sequences, about 28% found once; its top ten account for more than 6%. Sequencing was performed on blood. The receptor set was obtained from a woman in her 30s in good health.

This clonotype was recorded a few times. CDR3 DNA sequence: TGTGCCAGCAGCCCCCAGGGGGGCGGAGAGACCCAGTACTTC. Translating gives CASSPQGGGETQYF. The chain uses TRBV7-3 and TRBJ2-5, with D maybe TRBD1 (7 bases). There are 14 residues in the CDR3. V was shortened by 5 bases and J by 4 bases, with 14 bases between the two germline ends. Germline V gene sequence: CDR1 SGHTA, CDR2 FQGTGA.

A few counts support this clonotype. The rearrangement links TRBV5-6 to TRBJ2-5, with D possibly being TRBD2 (5 bases). The CDR3 sequence is 18 residues long. V was clipped by 0 bases and J by 5 bases, with 23 bases between them. Per the germline V gene, CDR1 is SGHDT and CDR2 is YYEEEE. The DNA of the CDR3 is TGTGCCAGCAGCTTGGCTCTCGGAGGAAGGCGGCTCGGGGAGACCCAGTACTTC. It encodes CASSLALGGRRLGETQYF.

This clonotype has at least ten counts. The V and J genes are TRBV29-1 and TRBJ2-7; 10 positions match TRBD1. Trimming cost V 6 bases and J 7 bases; bases outside gene matches: 12. The CDR3 is 14 amino acids. Per germline, CDR1 SQVTM and CDR2 ANQGSEA. The CDR3: CSVTPGTGVGEQYF. CDR3 DNA sequence: TGCAGCGTAACACCCGGGACAGGGGTTGGAGAGCAGTACTTC.

The rearrangement uses TRBV18 and TRBJ2-5; D is uncertain. The germline V and J ends were trimmed by 1 base and 5 bases, with 14 bases remaining between them. CDR3 length equals 15 residues. The germline gives CDR1 KGHSH, CDR2 LQKENI. The CDR3 reads CASSPRMRTAETQYF. CDR3 nucleotide sequence: TGTGCCAGCTCACCACGAATGCGCACAGCCGAGACCCAGTACTTC. The variable domain in full, completed from reference TRBV18 and TRBJ2-5, reads NAGVMQNPRHLVRRRGQEARLRCSPMKGHSHVYWYRQLPEEGLKFMVYLQKENIIDESGMPKERFSAEFPKEGPSILRIQQVVRGDSAAYFCASSPRMRTAETQYFGPGTRLLVL.

The CDR3: CASSLRRGGKDTQYF. CDR3 coding DNA: TGTGCCAGCAGTTTACGGCGGGGGGGCAAAGATACGCAGTATTTT. The chain recombines TRBV28 with TRBJ2-3; 9 nucleotides agree with TRBD2. CDR1 and CDR2 from the germline V gene are MDHEN and SYDVKM. J gave up 5 bases and V 2 bases, and 5 bases lay outside the gene matches. The CDR3 is 15 amino acids.

Concerning this clonotype: One end of the junction is discordant with germline, which a read error may explain. The chain couples TRBV28 to TRBJ1-1; 7 nucleotides line up with TRBD1. Looked up from germline, CDR1 is MDHEN and CDR2 is SYDVKM. The length of the CDR3 is 14 residues. CDR3 sequence (DNA): TGCGCCAGCAGCTATATCCGGGACAGAGACGAAGCTTTCTTT. The encoded protein is CASSYIRDRDEAFF.

The V call is TRBV28, the J call TRBJ2-1; 8 positions match TRBD2. Losses at the gene ends were 5 bases for V and 7 bases for J; bases not matched to a gene: 10. CDR3 length: 15 amino acids. The germline V gene encodes CDR1 MDHEN and CDR2 SYDVKM. The CDR3 loop reads CASSPPQRERNEQFF. CDR3 in DNA: TGTGCCAGCAGTCCCCCTCAGCGGGAGAGGAATGAGCAGTTCTTC.

This clonotype was counted only a few times. V is TRBV6-6 and J is TRBJ2-7, with D perhaps TRBD2 (7 bases). The CDR3 contains 12 residues. Germline V gene data show CDR1 as MNHNY and CDR2 as SVGAGI (reference sequence). The germline V and J ends were trimmed by 7 bases and 6 bases, with 13 bases remaining between them. As DNA, the CDR3 is TGTGCCAGCACCCCTGGGGGGGCCGAGCAGTACTTC. Amino acids: CASTPGGAEQYF.

As concerns this clonotype: A read error may account for a junction end that differs from germline. This chain connects TRBV28 to TRBJ2-3; D is possibly TRBD2 (6 bases). This CDR3 comprises 11 residues. Germline assignment: CDR1 MDHEN and CDR2 SYDVKM. CDR3 nucleotides: TGTGCCAGCACCTCGGGAGATACGCAGGATTTT. This gives the protein CASTSGDTQDF.

This clonotype was detected ten times or more. This sequence joins TRBV30 and TRBJ2-7, with unresolved D. CDR1 and CDR2 (germline): GTSNPN, SVGIG (reference sequence). V lost 0 bases and J lost 3, with 3 bases in between. The CDR3 runs 11 residues. The CDR3 loop reads CAWSVLYEQYF. The CDR3, as DNA: TGTGCCTGGAGTGTTCTCTACGAGCAGTACTTC.

The table lists this clonotype with a few counts. The V call is TRBV20-1, the J call TRBJ1-4, with D possibly TRBD1 on 5 matching bases. From germline, CDR1 is DFQATT and CDR2 SNEGSKA (reference sequence). Between the trimmed V and J ends, which lost 6 bases and 8 bases, there was a span of 10 bases. CDR3 size: 11 residues. The CDR3 nucleotides read TGCAGTGCACTATACAGGGAAAAACTGTTTTTT. Translation gives CSALYREKLFF.